The clone carrying this T cell receptor beta chain came up a few times. Its target is not known. The CDR3 has 13 residues. Trimming removed 1 base from V and 4 bases from J, with 10 bases in between. The V gene's germline CDR1 is DFQATT and CDR2 SNEGSKA (reference sequence). TCRdb independently ran MiXCR on the reads; one entry per CDR3 protein. The sample comprises about 600,000 distinct CDR3 sequences, roughly 26% of which are singletons, and under 8.5% rests with the top ten. The sample is drawn from a study of T cell repertoires in cytomegalovirus infection. Overall study context: Indicated by public TCR beta signatures were CMV infection and matching HLA type. The study, taken as a whole, reports: Summed frequency of shared TCR beta families picked out CMV carriers who also had the relevant HLA. In two of eight donors, the top clonotype was HLA-C-restricted CMV-specific.

The sequenced sample consisted of CD8+ T cells from PBMCs. This receptor was taken from a human donor in good health (CMV status not recorded). Some clones in this sample may be carry-over from other donors' samples. This chain joins TRBV20-1 and TRBJ1-1; D unclear. This CDR3 reads CSARGQYPTEAFF. The CDR3 DNA reads as TGCAGTGCTAGAGGGCAGTACCCCACTGAAGCTTTCTTT.